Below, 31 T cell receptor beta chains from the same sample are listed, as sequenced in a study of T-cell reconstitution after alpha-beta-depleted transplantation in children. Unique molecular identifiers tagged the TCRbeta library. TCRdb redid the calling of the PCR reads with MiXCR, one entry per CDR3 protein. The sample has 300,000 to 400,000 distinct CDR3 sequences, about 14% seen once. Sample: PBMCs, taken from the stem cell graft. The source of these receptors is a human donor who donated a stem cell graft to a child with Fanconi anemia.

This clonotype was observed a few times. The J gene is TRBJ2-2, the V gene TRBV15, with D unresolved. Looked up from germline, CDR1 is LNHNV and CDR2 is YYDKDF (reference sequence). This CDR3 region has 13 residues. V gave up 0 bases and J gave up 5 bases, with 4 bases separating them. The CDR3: CATSRDRTGELFF. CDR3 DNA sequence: TGTGCCACCAGCAGAGATCGGACCGGGGAGCTGTTTTTT.

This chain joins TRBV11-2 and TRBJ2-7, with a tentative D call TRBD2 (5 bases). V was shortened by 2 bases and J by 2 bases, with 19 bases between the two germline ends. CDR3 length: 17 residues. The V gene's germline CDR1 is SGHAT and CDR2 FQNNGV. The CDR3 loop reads CASSLITRGRATYEQYF. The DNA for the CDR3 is TGTGCCAGCAGCTTAATCACCCGGGGTCGGGCAACCTACGAGCAGTACTTC.

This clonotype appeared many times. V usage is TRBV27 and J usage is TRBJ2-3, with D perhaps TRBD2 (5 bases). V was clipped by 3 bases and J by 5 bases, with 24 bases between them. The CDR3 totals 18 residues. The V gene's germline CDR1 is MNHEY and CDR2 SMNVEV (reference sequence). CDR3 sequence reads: CASSLSPPRVEWVDTQYF. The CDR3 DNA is TGTGCCAGCAGTTTGTCTCCCCCGCGGGTGGAGTGGGTAGATACGCAGTATTTT.

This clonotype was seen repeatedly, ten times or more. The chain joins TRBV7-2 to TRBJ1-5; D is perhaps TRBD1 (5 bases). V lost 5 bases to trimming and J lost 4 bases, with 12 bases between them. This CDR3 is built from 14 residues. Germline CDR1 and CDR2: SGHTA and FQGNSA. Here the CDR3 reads CASSRDGRNQPQHF. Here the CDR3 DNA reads TGTGCCAGCAGCCGGGACGGTCGAAATCAGCCCCAGCATTTT.

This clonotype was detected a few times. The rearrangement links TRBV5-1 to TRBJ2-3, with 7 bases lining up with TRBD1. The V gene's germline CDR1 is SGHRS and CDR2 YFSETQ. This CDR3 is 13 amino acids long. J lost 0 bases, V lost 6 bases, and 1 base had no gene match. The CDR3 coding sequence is TGCGCCAGCACGACAGGGAGCACAGATACGCAGTATTTT. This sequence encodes CASTTGSTDTQYF.

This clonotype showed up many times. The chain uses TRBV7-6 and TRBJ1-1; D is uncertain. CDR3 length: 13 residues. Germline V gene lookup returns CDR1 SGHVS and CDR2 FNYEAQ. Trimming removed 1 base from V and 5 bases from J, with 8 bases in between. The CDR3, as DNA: TGTGCCAGCAGCTTAGATCCGGGAACTGAAGCTTTCTTT. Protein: CASSLDPGTEAFF.

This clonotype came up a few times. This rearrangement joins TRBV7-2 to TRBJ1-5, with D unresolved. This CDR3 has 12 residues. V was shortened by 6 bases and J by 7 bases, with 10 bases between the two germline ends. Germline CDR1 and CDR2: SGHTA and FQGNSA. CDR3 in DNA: TGTGCCAGCAGTCCCTTTGGACAGCCCCAGCATTTT. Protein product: CASSPFGQPQHF.

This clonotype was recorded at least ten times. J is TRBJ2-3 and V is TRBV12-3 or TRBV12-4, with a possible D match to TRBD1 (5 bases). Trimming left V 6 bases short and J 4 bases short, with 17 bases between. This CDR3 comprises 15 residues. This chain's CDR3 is CASRLHFDRPDTQYF. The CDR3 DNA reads TGTGCCAGCAGACTCCATTTCGACAGACCAGATACGCAGTATTTT.

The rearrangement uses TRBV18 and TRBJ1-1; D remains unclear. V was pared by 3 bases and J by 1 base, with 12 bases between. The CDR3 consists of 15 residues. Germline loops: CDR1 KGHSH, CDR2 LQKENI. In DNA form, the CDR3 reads TGTGCCAGCTCACCGCAGCAGGCAGAGAACACTGAAGCTTTCTTT. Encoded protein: CASSPQQAENTEAFF.

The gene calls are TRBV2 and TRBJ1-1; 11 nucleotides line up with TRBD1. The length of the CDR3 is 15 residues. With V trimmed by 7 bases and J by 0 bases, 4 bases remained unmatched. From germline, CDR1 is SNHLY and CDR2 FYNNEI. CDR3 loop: CASTGQGALNTEAFF. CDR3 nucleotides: TGTGCCAGCACAGGACAGGGGGCGTTGAACACTGAAGCTTTCTTT. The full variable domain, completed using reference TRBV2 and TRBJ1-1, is EPEVTQTPSHQVTQMGQEVILRCVPISNHLYFYWYRQILGQKVEFLVSFYNNEISEKSEIFDDQFSVERPDGSNFTLKIRSTKLEDSAMYFCASTGQGALNTEAFFGQGTRLTVV.

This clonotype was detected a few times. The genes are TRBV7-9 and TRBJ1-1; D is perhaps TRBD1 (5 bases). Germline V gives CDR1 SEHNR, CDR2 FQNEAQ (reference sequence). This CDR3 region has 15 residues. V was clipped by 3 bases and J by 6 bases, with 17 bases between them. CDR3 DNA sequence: TGTGCCAGCAGCTTTTTAGGGACCGAGAGGCCTGAAGCTTTCTTT. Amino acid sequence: CASSFLGTERPEAFF.

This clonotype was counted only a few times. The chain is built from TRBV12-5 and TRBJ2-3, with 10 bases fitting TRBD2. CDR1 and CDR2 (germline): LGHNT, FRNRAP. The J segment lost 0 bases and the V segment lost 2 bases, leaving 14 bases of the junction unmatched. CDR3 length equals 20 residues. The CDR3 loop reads CASGLYIGLAGDFSTDTQYF. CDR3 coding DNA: TGTGCTAGTGGTTTGTATATCGGGCTAGCGGGGGACTTTAGCACAGATACGCAGTATTTT.

CDR3 DNA sequence: TGTGCCAGCACCCCCCAGACAGTCAGACAAGAGACCCAGTACTTC. This gives the protein CASTPQTVRQETQYF. The chain couples TRBV2 to TRBJ2-5, with D possibly TRBD1 on 5 matching bases. V shed 7 bases and J shed 2 bases, with 17 bases lying between them. Germline loops: CDR1 SNHLY, CDR2 FYNNEI. CDR3 size: 15 residues. Together with reference TRBV2 and TRBJ2-5, the CDR3 gives the full variable domain: EPEVTQTPSHQVTQMGQEVILRCVPISNHLYFYWYRQILGQKVEFLVSFYNNEISEKSEIFDDQFSVERPDGSNFTLKIRSTKLEDSAMYFCASTPQTVRQETQYFGPGTRLLVL.

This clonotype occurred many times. CDR3 in DNA: TGTGCCAGCAGCTTGGAAGGGGACGGGCCAAGAACTGAAGCTTTCTTT. Translating gives CASSLEGDGPRTEAFF. The chain has TRBV5-6 and TRBJ1-1, with D perhaps matching TRBD1 (5 bases). The CDR3 is made up of 16 amino acids. With 0 bases removed from V and 5 bases from J, the gap between germline ends came to 17 bases. Germline V gives CDR1 SGHDT, CDR2 YYEEEE.

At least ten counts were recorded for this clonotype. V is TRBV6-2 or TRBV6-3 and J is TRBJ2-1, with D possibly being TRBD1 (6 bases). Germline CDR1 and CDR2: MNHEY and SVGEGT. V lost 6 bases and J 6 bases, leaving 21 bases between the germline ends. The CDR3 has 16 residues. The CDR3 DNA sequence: TGTGCCAGCAGCCCACAGCCCCTACAGGGAAGCAATGAGCAGTTCTTC. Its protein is CASSPQPLQGSNEQFF.

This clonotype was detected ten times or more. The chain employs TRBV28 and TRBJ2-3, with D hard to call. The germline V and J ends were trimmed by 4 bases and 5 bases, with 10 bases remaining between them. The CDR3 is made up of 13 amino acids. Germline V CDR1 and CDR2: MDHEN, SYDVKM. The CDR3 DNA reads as TGTGCCAGCAGTTCCCTTACGGGAGATACGCAGTATTTT. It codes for CASSSLTGDTQYF.

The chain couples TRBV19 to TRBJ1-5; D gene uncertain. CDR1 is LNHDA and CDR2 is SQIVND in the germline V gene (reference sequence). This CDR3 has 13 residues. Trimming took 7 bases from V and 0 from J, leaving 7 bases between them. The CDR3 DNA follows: TGTGCCAGTACGTCTTATAGCAATCAGCCCCAGCATTTT. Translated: CASTSYSNQPQHF.

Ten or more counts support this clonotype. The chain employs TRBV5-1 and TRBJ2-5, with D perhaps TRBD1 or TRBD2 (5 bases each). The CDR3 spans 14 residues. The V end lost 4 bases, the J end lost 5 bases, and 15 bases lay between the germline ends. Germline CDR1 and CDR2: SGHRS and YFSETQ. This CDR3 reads CASSQALGDETQYF. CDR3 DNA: TGCGCCAGCAGCCAGGCTCTGGGGGACGAGACCCAGTACTTC. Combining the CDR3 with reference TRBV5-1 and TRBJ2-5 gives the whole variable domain KAGVTQTPRYLIKTRGQQVTLSCSPISGHRSVSWYQQTPGQGLQFLFEYFSETQRNKGNFPGRFSGRQFSNSRSEMNVSTLELGDSALYLCASSQALGDETQYFGPGTRLLVL.

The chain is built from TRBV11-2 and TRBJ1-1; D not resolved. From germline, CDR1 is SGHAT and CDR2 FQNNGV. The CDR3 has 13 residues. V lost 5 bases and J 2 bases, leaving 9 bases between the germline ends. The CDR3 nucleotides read TGTGCCAGCAGCCGGTTCGCCAACACTGAAGCTTTCTTT. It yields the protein CASSRFANTEAFF.

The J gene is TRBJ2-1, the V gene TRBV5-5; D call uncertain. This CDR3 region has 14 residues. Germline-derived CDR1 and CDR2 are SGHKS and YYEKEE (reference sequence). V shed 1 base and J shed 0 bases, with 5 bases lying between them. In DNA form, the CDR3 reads TGTGCCAGCAGCTTGAGGACCTCCTACAATGAGCAGTTCTTC. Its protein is CASSLRTSYNEQFF.

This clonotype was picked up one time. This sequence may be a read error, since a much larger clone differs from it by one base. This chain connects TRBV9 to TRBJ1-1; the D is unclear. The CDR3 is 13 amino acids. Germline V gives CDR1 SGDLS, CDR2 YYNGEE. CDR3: CASSPALNTEAVF. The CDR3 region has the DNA TGTGCCAGCAGCCCGGCCCTAAACACTGAAGCTGTCTTT.

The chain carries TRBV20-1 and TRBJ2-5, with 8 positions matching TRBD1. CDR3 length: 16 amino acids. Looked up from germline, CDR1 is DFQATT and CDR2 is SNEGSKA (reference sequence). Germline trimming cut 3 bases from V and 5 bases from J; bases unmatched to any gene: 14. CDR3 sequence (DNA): TGCAGTGCTAGCGGAGTCAGGACAGGGAGGAGGGAGACCCAGTACTTC. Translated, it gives CSASGVRTGRRETQYF.

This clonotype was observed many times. CDR3 sequence reads: CSAGGTSGGWGANEQFF. The CDR3 bases are TGCAGCGCCGGGGGAACTAGCGGGGGGTGGGGAGCCAATGAGCAGTTCTTC. The chain joins TRBV29-1 to TRBJ2-1; 12 bases are a match to TRBD2. The CDR3 has 17 residues. Looked up from germline, CDR1 is SQVTM and CDR2 is ANQGSEA. V was pared by 7 bases and J by 6 bases, with 16 bases of the junction left unmatched.

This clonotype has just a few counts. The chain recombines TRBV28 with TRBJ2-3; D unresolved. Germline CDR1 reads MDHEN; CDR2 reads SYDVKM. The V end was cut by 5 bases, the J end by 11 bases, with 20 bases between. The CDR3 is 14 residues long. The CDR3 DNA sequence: TGTGCCAGCAGTGGCTCGGTAGGAGCCGGTAAGCAGTATTTT. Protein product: CASSGSVGAGKQYF.

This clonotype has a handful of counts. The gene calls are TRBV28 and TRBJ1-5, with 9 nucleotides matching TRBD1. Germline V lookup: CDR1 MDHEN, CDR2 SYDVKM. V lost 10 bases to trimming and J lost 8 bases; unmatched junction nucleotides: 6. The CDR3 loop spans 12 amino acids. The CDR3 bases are TGTGCCACCTGGGACAGGGCGAAGCCCCAGCATTTT. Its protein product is CATWDRAKPQHF.

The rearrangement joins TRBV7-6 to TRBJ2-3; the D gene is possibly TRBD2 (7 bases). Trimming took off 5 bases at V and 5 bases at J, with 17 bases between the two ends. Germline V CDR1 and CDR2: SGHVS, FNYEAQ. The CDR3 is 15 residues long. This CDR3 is CASSPDSGGRDTQYF. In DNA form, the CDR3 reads TGTGCCAGCAGCCCCGACTCGGGGGGCAGAGATACGCAGTATTTT.

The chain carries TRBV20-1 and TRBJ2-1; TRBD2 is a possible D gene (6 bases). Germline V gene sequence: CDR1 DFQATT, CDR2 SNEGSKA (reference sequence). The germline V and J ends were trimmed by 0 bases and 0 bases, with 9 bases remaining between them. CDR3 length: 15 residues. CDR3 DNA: TGCAGTGCTAGAGATCTCGGGAGCTCCTACAATGAGCAGTTCTTC. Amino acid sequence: CSARDLGSSYNEQFF.

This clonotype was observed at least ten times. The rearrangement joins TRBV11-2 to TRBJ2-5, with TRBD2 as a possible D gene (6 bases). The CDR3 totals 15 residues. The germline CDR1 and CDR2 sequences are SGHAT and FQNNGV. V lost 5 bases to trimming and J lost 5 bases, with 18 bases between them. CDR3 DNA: TGTGCCAGCAGCCCCAAGGGTGGAGGGTCGGAGACCCAGTACTTC. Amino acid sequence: CASSPKGGGSETQYF.

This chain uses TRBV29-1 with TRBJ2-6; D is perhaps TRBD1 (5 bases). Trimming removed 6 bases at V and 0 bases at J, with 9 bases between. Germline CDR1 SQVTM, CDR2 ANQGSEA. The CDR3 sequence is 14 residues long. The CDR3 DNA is TGCAGCGTCGAGACAGCCTCTGGGGCCAACGTCCTGACTTTC. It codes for CSVETASGANVLTF.

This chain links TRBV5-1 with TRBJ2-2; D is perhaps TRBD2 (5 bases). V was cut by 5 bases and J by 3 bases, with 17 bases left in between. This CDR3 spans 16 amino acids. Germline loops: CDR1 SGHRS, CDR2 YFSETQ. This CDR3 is CASRDPSDGDTGELFF. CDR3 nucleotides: TGCGCCAGCAGAGATCCATCCGACGGGGACACCGGGGAGCTGTTTTTT.

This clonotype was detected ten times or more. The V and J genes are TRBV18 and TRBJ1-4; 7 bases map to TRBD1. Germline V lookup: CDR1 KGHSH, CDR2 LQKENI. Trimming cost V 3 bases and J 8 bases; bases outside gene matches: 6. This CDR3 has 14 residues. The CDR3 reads CASSPWGDREKLFF. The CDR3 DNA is TGTGCCAGCTCACCTTGGGGGGACAGAGAAAAACTGTTTTTT.